The clone carrying this T cell receptor (beta chain) was counted ten times or more. Its matching antigen is unknown. V lost 4 bases to trimming and J lost 15 bases, with 13 bases between them. CDR1 is SNHLY, CDR2 FYNNEI, per germline. The CDR3 totals 12 residues. RNA transcripts provided the source from which TCR beta CDR3 regions were amplified. HTBI primers were employed in a first-round RT-PCR of the TCR CDR3. TCRdb independently ran MiXCR on the multiplex PCR reads; one entry per CDR3 protein. Counted here are 450,000 to 650,000 distinct CDR3 sequences, roughly 15% occurring once; the ten biggest clones make up 17%. The data belong to a study of T cells in Graves' hyperthyroidism and ophthalmopathy. Study context: Before any treatment, at initial diagnosis, peripheral blood was collected. Regarding the study as a whole: Ophthalmopathy was separated from stable hyperthyroidism by a 13 V-J model.

The cohort's ophthalmopathy patients, a group with duration under 3 months, had a Clinical Activity Score of at least 3 and a NOSPECS grade of at least 4. Diagnosis rested on symptoms, serum thyroxine and TRAb, thyroid ultrasound, and orbital computed tomography. Sequenced input: blood. This clonotype was sampled from a woman between 18 and 30 years old with Graves' ophthalmopathy. The chain employs TRBV2 and TRBJ1-6; D is undetermined. The CDR3 coding sequence is TGTGCCAGCAGTGGTGAGGGAGGTCTCCTCCACTTT. This gives the protein CASSGEGGLLHF.